These 20 T cell receptor beta chains were sequenced from one sample in a study of blood T cell repertoires in COVID-19. Measured with immunoSEQ multiplex PCR; TCRdb has only the in-frame clones, and not every one. In the table there are roughly 140,000 clones, 70% to 90% of which are singletons. The sequenced sample was peripheral blood. The receptors originated from a woman aged 60-70 years with COVID-19, enrolled during active disease.

The rearrangement uses TRBV7-3 and TRBJ2-7, with a tentative D call TRBD1 (5 bases). The V end lost 2 bases, the J end lost 6 bases, and 11 bases lay between the germline ends. Germline-derived CDR1 and CDR2 are SGHTA and FQGTGA. CDR3 length equals 13 residues. The CDR3 loop is CASSLGAETEQYF. The CDR3 DNA reads as TGTGCCAGCAGCTTAGGGGCAGAAACCGAGCAGTACTTC.

This chain uses TRBV27 with TRBJ2-7, with a tentative D call TRBD2 (7 bases). This CDR3 has 14 residues. The V end lost 8 bases, the J end lost 2 bases, and 16 bases lay between the germline ends. The germline V gene has CDR1 MNHEY and CDR2 SMNVEV (reference sequence). The CDR3 sequence: CASRRGGLTYEQYF. The CDR3 DNA reads as TGTGCCAGCCGAAGGGGGGGACTTACCTACGAGCAGTACTTC.

The chain uses TRBV21-1 and TRBJ1-6; TRBD1 reflects the table's D call only, with no check against the DNA. TRBV21-1 is an annotated pseudogene. This CDR3 comprises 13 residues. The CDR3 here is CARVGGYNSPLHF. In DNA form, the CDR3 reads TGTGCCAGGGTAGGGGGTTATAATTCACCCCTCCACTTT.

Written as DNA, the CDR3 is TGTGCCAGCAGGCGACAGGAAGGCCCTGGAAACACCATATATTTT. It codes for CASRRQEGPGNTIYF. J is TRBJ1-3 and V is TRBV6-5; TRBD1 is a possible D gene (6 bases). V was clipped by 6 bases and J by 2 bases, with 14 bases between them. Germline V gene lookup returns CDR1 MNHEY and CDR2 SVGAGI. The CDR3 is made up of 15 amino acids.

This clone came up once. The chain combines TRBV19 with TRBJ1-1; D call uncertain. In germline, CDR1 is LNHDA, CDR2 SQIVND (reference sequence). The germline V and J ends were trimmed by 7 bases and 0 bases, with 9 bases remaining between them. The CDR3 is 13 amino acids. CDR3 region: CASNLELNTEAFF. The CDR3 DNA sequence: TGTGCCAGTAACCTGGAGTTGAACACTGAAGCTTTCTTT.

This sequence joins TRBV6-5 and TRBJ2-2; TRBD1 is a possible D gene (6 bases). The CDR3 is 12 amino acids. Germline CDR1 MNHEY, CDR2 SVGAGI. V lost 6 bases and J lost 7, with 9 bases in between. CDR3 in amino acids: CASRQGLGELFF. The DNA for the CDR3 is TGTGCCAGCAGACAGGGTCTCGGGGAGCTGTTTTTT.

J is TRBJ2-2 and V is TRBV5-1; 7 nucleotides agree with TRBD2. Germline CDR1 is SGHRS and CDR2 is YFSETQ. J was trimmed by 4 bases and V by 4 bases; bases with no gene match: 7. The CDR3 is 15 amino acids. The CDR3 DNA reads TGCGCCAGCAGCCCGCCTGGGGGGGGCACCGGGGAGCTGTTTTTT. This gives the protein CASSPPGGGTGELFF.

V and J are TRBV18 and TRBJ2-1; the D is unclear. This CDR3 comprises 15 residues. The ends were cut back, 1 base at V and 7 bases at J, with 14 bases in the middle. Germline V lookup: CDR1 KGHSH, CDR2 LQKENI. CDR3 loop: CASSPRRSSANEQFF. The CDR3 bases are TGTGCCAGCTCACCACGAAGGAGCAGTGCAAATGAGCAGTTCTTC.

The J gene is TRBJ2-7, the V gene TRBV3-1 (or the pseudogene TRBV3-2), with D perhaps matching TRBD2 (6 bases). V was clipped by 3 bases and J by 3 bases, with 12 bases between them. The CDR3 covers 14 residues. In germline, CDR1 is LGHDT, CDR2 YNNKEL (reference sequence). CDR3 residues: CASSQGPGDYEQYF. The CDR3, as DNA: TGTGCCAGCAGCCAGGGACCGGGGGACTACGAGCAGTACTTC.

The chain recombines TRBV5-4 with TRBJ2-2, with TRBD1 identical over 8 bases. J lost 5 bases, V lost 3 bases, and 3 bases had no gene match. The CDR3 has 14 amino acids. Germline CDR1 is SGHNT and CDR2 is YYREEE (reference sequence). DNA for the CDR3: TGTGCCAGCAGCTCCAGGGGGCTGACCGGGGAGCTGTTTTTT. Translation: CASSSRGLTGELFF. The whole variable domain, filled in from reference TRBV5-4 and TRBJ2-2, reads ETGVTQSPTHLIKTRGQQVTLRCSSQSGHNTVSWYQQALGQGPQFIFQYYREEENGRGNFPPRFSGLQFPNYSSELNVNALELDDSALYLCASSSRGLTGELFFGEGSRLTVL.

V gene TRBV19 combines with J gene TRBJ2-3; D is perhaps TRBD1 (6 bases). This CDR3 comprises 14 residues. Germline V gene sequence: CDR1 LNHDA, CDR2 SQIVND (reference sequence). Trimming stripped 4 bases from V and 5 bases from J, with 13 bases between. CDR3 in amino acids: CASSSWGLEDTQYF. As DNA, the CDR3 is TGTGCCAGTAGTAGTTGGGGGCTGGAAGATACGCAGTATTTT.

The chain employs TRBV29-1 and TRBJ1-2, with D possibly matching TRBD1 (5 bases). This CDR3 spans 14 amino acids. The V gene's germline CDR1 is SQVTM and CDR2 ANQGSEA. Trimming removed 7 bases at V and 6 bases at J, with 21 bases between. CDR3 in DNA: TGCAGCGCTGGGGAGACGGGACTGTTGGATGGCTACACCTTC. Amino acids: CSAGETGLLDGYTF.

The chain recombines TRBV11-2 with TRBJ1-2; a possible D gene is TRBD1 (6 bases). Germline lookup yields CDR1 SGHAT and CDR2 FQNNGV. Trimming stripped 4 bases from V and 8 bases from J, with 11 bases between. The CDR3 totals 12 residues. CDR3: CASSSTGRGYTF. The CDR3 DNA sequence: TGTGCCAGCAGCTCGACAGGCAGGGGCTACACCTTC. Together with reference TRBV11-2 and TRBJ1-2, the CDR3 gives the full variable domain: EAGVAQSPRYKIIEKRQSVAFWCNPISGHATLYWYQQILGQGPKLLIQFQNNGVVDDSQLPKDRFSAERLKGVDSTLKIQPAKLEDSAVYLCASSSTGRGYTFGSGTRLTVV.

This clone was counted a few times. The chain recombines TRBV7-6 with TRBJ1-1, with TRBD1 as a possible D gene (5 bases). V dropped 1 base and J dropped 5 bases, with 14 bases sitting between them. The CDR3 extends over 15 amino acids. Germline V lookup: CDR1 SGHVS, CDR2 FNYEAQ. The CDR3 loop is CASSLDSRVGTEAFF. The CDR3 region has the DNA TGTGCCAGCAGCTTAGATTCCAGGGTAGGGACTGAAGCTTTCTTT. The whole variable domain, remainder taken from reference TRBV7-6 and TRBJ1-1, is GAGVSQSPRYKVTKRGQDVALRCDPISGHVSLYWYRQALGQGPEFLTYFNYEAQQDKSGLPNDRFSAERPEGSISTLTIQRTEQRDSAMYRCASSLDSRVGTEAFFGQGTRLTVV.

This chain connects TRBV7-2 to TRBJ2-3; 11 bases are a match to TRBD2. The germline CDR1 and CDR2 sequences are SGHTA and FQGNSA. This CDR3 is 17 amino acids long. Trimming removed 3 bases from V and 2 bases from J; junction bases left unmatched: 7. The CDR3 DNA follows: TGTGCCAGCAGCTTTTTTAGCGGGGGGGCCAACACAGATACGCAGTATTTT. This encodes CASSFFSGGANTDTQYF.

This clone came up a few times. This rearrangement joins TRBV14 to TRBJ2-1, with unresolved D. Germline CDR1 is SGHDN and CDR2 is FVKESK. The CDR3 has 16 amino acids. Trimming cost V 3 bases and J 3 bases, with 15 bases left between them. The DNA of the CDR3 is TGTGCCAGCAGCCAGAGGTTACTACCCTTCTACAATGAGCAGTTCTTC. This codes for CASSQRLLPFYNEQFF.

The chain combines TRBV11-2 with TRBJ1-3; tentatively, D is TRBD1 (5 bases). The V gene lost 1 base and the J gene lost 0 bases, with 7 bases spanning the gap. This CDR3 has 15 amino acids. CDR1 and CDR2 (germline): SGHAT, FQNNGV. CDR3 loop: CASSLGGGSGNTIYF. CDR3 nucleotides: TGTGCCAGCAGCTTAGGGGGCGGCTCTGGAAACACCATATATTTT.

The chain recombines TRBV6-2 or TRBV6-3 with TRBJ1-1; 7 positions agree with TRBD1. The CDR3 is made up of 15 amino acids. The ends lost 4 bases at V and 7 bases at J; junction bases unmatched: 12. The germline CDR1 and CDR2 sequences are MNHEY and SVGEGT. The CDR3 sequence is CASSSHNTGEIEAFF. As DNA, the CDR3 is TGTGCCAGCAGTTCACACAACACAGGGGAGATTGAAGCTTTCTTT.

The genes are TRBV4-3 and TRBJ2-1, with TRBD2 identical over 11 bases. The CDR3 is 18 amino acids. Losses at the gene ends were 1 base for V and 5 bases for J; bases not matched to a gene: 10. Germline loops: CDR1 LGHNA, CDR2 YSLEER. CDR3 sequence reads: CASSQGFYSGGADNEQFF. CDR3 in DNA: TGCGCCAGCAGCCAAGGCTTCTATAGCGGGGGGGCGGACAATGAGCAGTTCTTC.

In regard to this clone: This may be a read error: a much more frequent sequence differs by one nucleotide. Distinct nucleotide sequences in the sample also encode this CDR3. J is TRBJ2-7 and V is TRBV6-1, with TRBD2 matching 12 bases. The ends lost 3 bases at V and 2 bases at J; junction bases unmatched: 2. The CDR3 is 15 amino acids. CDR1 MNHNS and CDR2 SASEGT come from the germline V gene. The CDR3 sequence is CASSEASGGAYEQYF. CDR3 DNA: TGTGCCAGCAGTGAGGCTAGCGGGGGGGCCTACGAGCAGTACTTC.